One sample yielded the 29 T cell receptor beta chains listed below, sequenced in a study of CD8 T cells in Susac syndrome. Random hexamers served to reverse transcribe roughly 0.45 to 1 ug RNA. Via MiXCR, TCRdb re-called the immunoSEQ multiplex PCR reads, giving one row per CDR3 protein. The data contain just under 95,000 distinct CDR3 sequences, 85% to 95% of them seen just once; the ten biggest clones take up roughly 0.31%. Sample: CD4+ T cells from PBMCs. All receptors come from a human donor with Susac syndrome.

This sequence joins TRBV7-8 and TRBJ1-4; D is unresolved. The CDR3 spans 14 residues. Trimming shortened V by 1 base and J by 8 bases, and 11 bases separated the two germline ends. Germline V gives CDR1 SGHVS, CDR2 FQNEAQ. The CDR3, as DNA: TGTGCCAGCAGCTTAGAAAGGATCCGCGAAAAACTGTTTTTT. It translates to CASSLERIREKLFF. Complete variable domain (other parts from reference TRBV7-8 and TRBJ1-4): GAGVSQSPRYKVAKRGQDVALRCDPISGHVSLFWYQQALGQGPEFLTYFQNEAQLDKSGLPSDRFFAERPEGSVSTLKIQRTQQEDSAVYLCASSLERIREKLFFGSGTQLSVL.

V usage is TRBV4-1 and J usage is TRBJ2-5; D gene ambiguous. V was trimmed by 0 bases and J by 5 bases, leaving 7 bases between them. In germline, CDR1 is MGHRA, CDR2 YSYEKL. This CDR3 comprises 13 residues. The CDR3 sequence is CASSQEGWETQYF. The CDR3 nucleotides are TGCGCCAGCAGCCAAGAAGGGTGGGAGACCCAGTACTTC.

This clonotype has just one count. The genes are TRBV4-3 and TRBJ2-3; no clear D. Per the germline V gene, CDR1 is LGHNA and CDR2 is YSLEER. The germline V and J ends were trimmed by 3 bases and 5 bases, with 12 bases remaining between them. This CDR3 comprises 14 residues. In nucleotides, the CDR3 is TGCGCCAGCAGCCATACCAACGGTGAAGATACGCAGTATTTT. Translation gives CASSHTNGEDTQYF.

This sequence joins TRBV3-1 and TRBJ2-2; D remains ambiguous. Looked up from germline, CDR1 is LGHDT and CDR2 is YNNKEL (reference sequence). This CDR3 region has 12 residues. Trimming pared 2 bases from V and 7 bases from J, leaving 5 bases between. The CDR3 DNA is TGTGCCAGCAGCCAATGGGGCGGGGAGCTGTTTTTT. Its protein is CASSQWGGELFF.

This clonotype came up once. V usage is TRBV4-1 and J usage is TRBJ2-7; D is unresolved. CDR1 is MGHRA and CDR2 is YSYEKL in the germline V gene. The V end was cut by 0 bases, the J end by 5 bases, with 2 bases between. This CDR3 comprises 11 residues. For the CDR3, the DNA is TGCGCCAGCAGCCAAGACCACGAGCAGTACTTC. As protein: CASSQDHEQYF.

The gene calls are TRBV15 and TRBJ2-7; tentatively, D is TRBD2 (6 bases). Germline CDR1 and CDR2: LNHNV and YYDKDF (reference sequence). Trimming pared 3 bases from V and 0 bases from J, leaving 9 bases between. This CDR3 spans 14 amino acids. DNA for the CDR3: TGTGCCACCAGCAGGGGAGGAACCTCCTACGAGCAGTACTTC. Its translation: CATSRGGTSYEQYF.

The rearrangement links TRBV27 to TRBJ1-5, with D tentatively TRBD1 (6 bases). The V and J ends lost 7 bases and 0 bases respectively, with 10 bases between them. The V gene's germline CDR1 is MNHEY and CDR2 SMNVEV (reference sequence). The CDR3 totals 14 residues. CDR3 coding DNA: TGTGCCAGCATGGGGGCCTTTAGCAATCAGCCCCAGCATTTT. Amino acids: CASMGAFSNQPQHF.

The genes are TRBV24-1 and TRBJ1-5; a weak D match, TRBD1 (5 bases). The V end was cut by 2 bases, the J end by 6 bases, with 16 bases between. Germline-derived CDR1 and CDR2 are KGHDR and SFDVKD. The CDR3 is made up of 16 amino acids. CDR3: CATSDSGQGTVQPQHF. The CDR3 DNA reads as TGTGCCACCAGTGATTCGGGGCAGGGTACGGTTCAGCCCCAGCATTTT.

The chain carries TRBV2 and TRBJ2-2; 7 bases map to TRBD1. The V gene end was trimmed by 6 bases and the J gene end by 6 bases; junction bases not matched to a gene: 1. The CDR3 is 12 residues long. Per germline, CDR1 SNHLY and CDR2 FYNNEI. This chain's CDR3 is CASRQGSGELFF. DNA for the CDR3: TGTGCCAGCAGACAGGGGTCCGGGGAGCTGTTTTTT.

Regarding this clonotype: A read error may produce the germline difference seen at one junction end. V gene TRBV30 combines with J gene TRBJ2-1; the D is unclear. The CDR3 contains 12 residues. Looked up from germline, CDR1 is GTSNPN and CDR2 is SVGIG (reference sequence). The CDR3 here is CAWSVSSNEQFF. The CDR3 region has the DNA TGTGCCTGGAGTGTCTCCTCCAATGAGCAGTTCTTC.

The J gene is TRBJ2-7, the V gene TRBV30, with D hard to call. V was clipped by 4 bases and J by 9 bases, with 16 bases between them. The CDR3 extends over 12 amino acids. Germline V gene data show CDR1 as GTSNPN and CDR2 as SVGIG (reference sequence). The CDR3 is CAWTSGLRGQYF. CDR3 in DNA: TGTGCCTGGACCTCCGGGCTACGAGGGCAGTACTTC.

The chain employs TRBV9 and TRBJ1-3; D is unresolved. The CDR3 runs 12 residues. The V gene's germline CDR1 is SGDLS and CDR2 YYNGEE. V was trimmed by 4 bases and J by 10 bases, leaving 12 bases between them. DNA for the CDR3: TGTGCCAGCAGCCCGAGCGGGAAGACCATATATTTT. Translating gives CASSPSGKTIYF.

The chain is built from TRBV7-2 and TRBJ1-2; D not certain. The length of the CDR3 is 14 residues. Germline V gives CDR1 SGHTA, CDR2 FQGNSA. Trimming took 1 base from V and 6 from J, leaving 12 bases between them. The CDR3 region has the DNA TGTGCCAGCAGCTTAGTAGCGGGATTTAATGGCTACACCTTC. It is translated as CASSLVAGFNGYTF. The full variable domain, its missing parts supplied by reference TRBV7-2 and TRBJ1-2, is GAGVSQSPSNKVTEKGKDVELRCDPISGHTALYWYRQSLGQGLEFLIYFQGNSAPDKSGLPSDRFSAERTGGSVSTLTIQRTQQEDSAVYLCASSLVAGFNGYTFGSGTRLTVV.

The rearrangement links TRBV28 to TRBJ2-7; D gene uncertain. The CDR3 extends over 15 amino acids. In germline, CDR1 is MDHEN, CDR2 SYDVKM. V was cut by 3 bases and J by 0 bases, with 12 bases left in between. The chain's CDR3 is CASSFPRTLSYEQYF. CDR3 nucleotide sequence: TGTGCCAGCAGTTTCCCGAGGACGCTCTCCTACGAGCAGTACTTC.

The chain recombines TRBV12-3 or TRBV12-4 with TRBJ1-2; the D gene is possibly TRBD1 (5 bases). The length of the CDR3 is 13 residues. Trimming stripped 5 bases from V and 9 bases from J, with 16 bases between. CDR3 nucleotide sequence: TGTGCCAGCAGTCAGGGAAACACCCCACGCTACACCTTC. Protein: CASSQGNTPRYTF.

The V gene is TRBV29-1, the J gene TRBJ2-2, with D uncertain. V lost 6 bases to trimming and J lost 5 bases, with 13 bases between them. This CDR3 is built from 13 residues. Germline loops: CDR1 SQVTM, CDR2 ANQGSEA. The CDR3 coding sequence is TGCAGCGTCGTCTCCGAAGGGACCGGGGAGCTGTTTTTT. It encodes CSVVSEGTGELFF.

CDR3 DNA: TGCAGCATCCTAGGGGCAGGAGGGGAGACCCAGTACTTC. It encodes CSILGAGGETQYF. The chain recombines TRBV29-1 with TRBJ2-5, with D perhaps matching TRBD2 (6 bases). Trimming stripped 8 bases from V and 5 bases from J, with 18 bases between. Germline V gives CDR1 SQVTM, CDR2 ANQGSEA. The CDR3 has 13 amino acids.

V is TRBV28 and J is TRBJ2-5, with 9 bases matching TRBD2. With V trimmed by 11 bases and J by 6 bases, 16 bases remained unmatched. The germline CDR1 and CDR2 sequences are MDHEN and SYDVKM. This CDR3 region has 15 residues. This CDR3 is CAGQRGGGASKTQYF. Written as DNA, the CDR3 is TGTGCCGGTCAACGGGGCGGGGGGGCCTCGAAGACCCAGTACTTC.

The chain links TRBV6-5 to TRBJ1-1; D unclear. This CDR3 spans 15 amino acids. Germline V CDR1 and CDR2: MNHEY, SVGAGI. The V and J ends lost 0 bases and 0 bases respectively, with 8 bases between them. CDR3 nucleotide sequence: TGTGCCAGCAGTTACTCTCCACCCATGAACACTGAAGCTTTCTTT. It is translated as CASSYSPPMNTEAFF.

The chain carries TRBV12-3 or TRBV12-4 and TRBJ2-7; 8 positions match TRBD1. The CDR3 is made up of 13 amino acids. The V gene end was trimmed by 7 bases and the J gene end by 4 bases; junction bases not matched to a gene: 6. The CDR3 spells CASNPGQGYEQYF. The CDR3, as DNA: TGTGCCAGCAATCCCGGACAGGGATACGAGCAGTACTTC.

The J gene is TRBJ2-3, the V gene TRBV20-1; D gene unclear. Germline CDR1 and CDR2: DFQATT and SNEGSKA (reference sequence). V lost 5 bases and J lost 0, with 12 bases in between. The CDR3 has 14 residues. This CDR3 reads CSADGVTSTDTQYF. In nucleotides, the CDR3 is TGCAGTGCTGACGGAGTGACTAGCACAGATACGCAGTATTTT.

The V gene is TRBV12-3 or TRBV12-4, the J gene TRBJ1-3, with D possibly being TRBD1 (5 bases). The V and J ends lost 5 bases and 4 bases respectively, with 9 bases between them. The CDR3 runs to 13 residues. The chain's CDR3 is CASSLGAGNTIYF. DNA of the CDR3: TGTGCCAGCAGTCTAGGGGCCGGAAACACCATATATTTT.

The rearrangement uses TRBV12-5 and TRBJ2-6; the D is unclear. From germline, CDR1 is LGHNT and CDR2 FRNRAP. V gave up 7 bases and J gave up 0 bases, with 4 bases separating them. The CDR3 is 13 residues long. The CDR3 bases are TGTGCTAGTGCTCCCTCTGGGGCCAACGTCCTGACTTTC. This translates into CASAPSGANVLTF.

The rearrangement links TRBV12-3 or TRBV12-4 to TRBJ1-6, with TRBD1 identical over 8 bases. The CDR3 is made up of 16 amino acids. The J segment lost 10 bases and the V segment lost 6 bases, leaving 14 bases of the junction unmatched. In DNA, the CDR3 is TGTGCCAGCAGCCCGTTGGCCGGGACAGGTGGATCACCCCTCCACTTT. Translated: CASSPLAGTGGSPLHF.

J is TRBJ2-7 and V is TRBV29-1; D possibly corresponds to TRBD1 (6 bases). Trimming took off 4 bases at V and 3 bases at J, with 13 bases between the two ends. Germline-derived CDR1 and CDR2 are SQVTM and ANQGSEA. This CDR3 has 13 amino acids. CDR3 residues: CSVAPQGVYEQYF. CDR3 in DNA: TGCAGCGTTGCCCCACAGGGAGTCTACGAGCAGTACTTC.

The V call is TRBV30, the J call TRBJ2-2; either TRBD1 or TRBD2 may fit D (6 bases each). Trimming took 1 base from V and 3 from J, leaving 9 bases between them. Germline V CDR1 and CDR2: GTSNPN, SVGIG (reference sequence). The CDR3 length is 14 residues. The CDR3 nucleotides read TGTGCCTGGAGTGAGGGGGGCGACACCGGGGAGCTGTTTTTT. It yields the protein CAWSEGGDTGELFF. The complete variable domain, with remaining parts taken from reference TRBV30 and TRBJ2-2, reads SQTIHQWPATLVQPVGSPLSLECTVEGTSNPNLYWYRQAAGRGLQLLFYSVGIGQISSEVPQNLSASRPQDRQFILSSKKLLLSDSGFYLCAWSEGGDTGELFFGEGSRLTVL.

This sequence joins TRBV9 and TRBJ2-1; maybe TRBD1 (5 bases). CDR1 SGDLS and CDR2 YYNGEE come from the germline V gene. V lost 4 bases, J lost 7 bases, and 12 bases lay in between. CDR3 length equals 13 residues. The CDR3 protein is CASSPWGENEQFF. The CDR3 region has the DNA TGTGCCAGCAGCCCCTGGGGCGAGAATGAGCAGTTCTTC.

The gene calls are TRBV29-1 and TRBJ1-1; D call uncertain. The ends were cut back, 5 bases at V and 0 bases at J, with 13 bases in the middle. Germline loops: CDR1 SQVTM, CDR2 ANQGSEA. This CDR3 has 14 amino acids. CDR3 protein: CSVRRVGMNTEAFF. The CDR3 DNA reads as TGCAGCGTTCGTAGGGTAGGGATGAACACTGAAGCTTTCTTT.

This chain joins TRBV7-2 and TRBJ2-5; no firm D call. V lost 0 bases and J 3 bases, leaving 17 bases between the germline ends. Germline values: CDR1 SGHTA, CDR2 FQGNSA. This CDR3 is built from 17 residues. For the CDR3, the DNA is TGTGCCAGCAGCTTAGCGGCTCGGCCTCCTCCTGAAGAGACCCAGTACTTC. Its translation: CASSLAARPPPEETQYF.